The clone carrying this T cell receptor (beta chain) was seen repeatedly, ten times or more. The entry originates in a study of T cell repertoires in cytomegalovirus infection. The V end was cut by 4 bases, the J end by 5 bases, with 14 bases between. The CDR3 covers 14 residues. From germline, CDR1 is SEHNR and CDR2 FQNEAQ (reference sequence). TCRdb re-called the reads through MiXCR, storing one row per CDR3 protein. In the table there are fewer than 550,000 distinct CDR3 sequences, around 11% of which are singletons. This chain connects TRBV7-9 to TRBJ1-1; D is perhaps TRBD1 (5 bases). The sequenced sample consisted of PBMCs. The clonotype comes from a human donor in good health (CMV status not recorded). Some clones in this sample may be carry-over from other donors' samples. The CDR3 DNA is TGTGCCAGCAGCTCGGGGCATCGGAGTACTGAAGCTTTCTTT. Translating gives CASSSGHRSTEAFF. The whole variable domain, filled in from reference TRBV7-9 and TRBJ1-1, reads DTGVSQNPRHKITKRGQNVTFRCDPISEHNRLYWYRQTLGQGPEFLTYFQNEAQLEKSRLLSDRFSAERPKGSFSTLEIQRTEQGDSAMYLCASSSGHRSTEAFFGQGTRLTVV.